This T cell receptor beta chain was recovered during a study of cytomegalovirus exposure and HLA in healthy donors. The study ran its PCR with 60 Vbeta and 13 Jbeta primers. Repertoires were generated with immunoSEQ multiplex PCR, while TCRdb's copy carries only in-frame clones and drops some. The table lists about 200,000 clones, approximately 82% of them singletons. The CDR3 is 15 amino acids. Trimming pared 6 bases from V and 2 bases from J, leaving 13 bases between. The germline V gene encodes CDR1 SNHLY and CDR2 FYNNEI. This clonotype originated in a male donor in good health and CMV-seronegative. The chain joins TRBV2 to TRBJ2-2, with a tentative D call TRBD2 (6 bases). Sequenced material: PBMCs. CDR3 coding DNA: TGTGCCAGCAGGGATAGCGGACTAAACACCGGGGAGCTGTTTTTT. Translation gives CASRDSGLNTGELFF. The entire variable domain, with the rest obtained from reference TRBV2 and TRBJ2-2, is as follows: EPEVTQTPSHQVTQMGQEVILRCVPISNHLYFYWYRQILGQKVEFLVSFYNNEISEKSEIFDDQFSVERPDGSNFTLKIRSTKLEDSAMYFCASRDSGLNTGELFFGEGSRLTVL.